This T cell receptor beta chain was obtained from a study of blood T cell repertoires in COVID-19. Overall study: Both acute and convalescent COVID-19 samples were obtained from the United States, Italy and Spain.

Original data processing: Amplification from reference gene primers served as the basis for estimated nucleated cell counts. Repertoires were generated with immunoSEQ multiplex PCR, while TCRdb's copy carries only in-frame clones and drops some. V and J calls and clone size are those listed in that table; D and trimming were worked out from the DNA. The profile shows approximately 150,000 clones, roughly 88% of them singletons. The sequence came from a man between 65 and 79 years old with acute or convalescent COVID-19. The specimen sequenced was peripheral blood.

CDR3 region: CASSLRGGSNEKLFF. CDR3 sequence (DNA): TGTGCCAGCAGCTTGCGGGGGGGATCTAATGAAAAACTGTTTTTT. The chain combines TRBV5-4 with TRBJ1-4, with D maybe TRBD1 (5 bases). Per germline, CDR1 SGHNT and CDR2 YYREEE (reference sequence). This CDR3 has 15 amino acids. Trimming stripped 1 base from V and 3 bases from J, with 10 bases between.